One sample yielded the 2 T cell receptor beta chains listed below, sequenced in a study of early T cells in non-severe SARS-CoV-2 infection. MiXCR was run by TCRdb on the 5' RACE reads, yielding one entry per CDR3 protein. The top ten hold about 3.2% of the sample, which has 50,000 to 60,000 distinct CDR3 sequences, more than 7% seen once. The material sequenced was whole blood. These receptors came from an adult who was a healthcare worker with PCR-confirmed SARS-CoV-2 infection or an uninfected control (not recorded which).

This clonotype was detected many times. J is TRBJ2-7 and V is TRBV6-5; 9 positions agree with TRBD1. Trimming took 6 bases from V and 5 from J; bases not matched to a gene: 8. The germline V gene encodes CDR1 MNHEY and CDR2 SVGAGI. CDR3 size: 14 residues. This CDR3 is CASSFRDREHEQYF. The CDR3 nucleotides are TGTGCCAGCAGCTTCCGGGACAGGGAGCACGAGCAGTACTTC.

The chain uses TRBV6-1 and TRBJ2-2, with 10 bases that match TRBD2. The CDR3 has 17 residues. Germline V gene sequence: CDR1 MNHNS, CDR2 SASEGT. Trimming took 2 bases from V and 3 from J; bases not matched to a gene: 6. CDR3 loop: CASSEIRTSGYTGELFF. Here the CDR3 DNA reads TGTGCCAGCAGTGAAATTAGGACTAGCGGTTACACCGGGGAGCTGTTTTTT.